This TCR beta chain was profiled in a study of blood T cell repertoires in COVID-19. Study in general: Samples of COVID-19 (acute and convalescent) were obtained from the United States, Italy and Spain.

In the original workflow: Counts of nucleated cells, estimated from reference gene primer amplification, were obtained. Here immunoSEQ multiplex PCR was the method, and the copy in TCRdb shows in-frame clones only, minus some. V and J calls and clone size are as listed in that table; D and trimming were resolved from the DNA. Of about 260,000 clones in the sample, around four fifths were seen once. What was sequenced was peripheral blood. This clonotype was obtained from a man in his 60s who had recovered from COVID-19.

The CDR3 loop reads CASSRRWANTEAFF. CDR3 sequence (DNA): TGTGCCAGCAGCCGGCGTTGGGCGAACACTGAAGCTTTCTTT. The rearrangement links TRBV11-2 to TRBJ1-1; no reliable D call. This CDR3 contains 14 residues. Trimming removed 5 bases at V and 1 base at J, with 11 bases between. Germline CDR1 and CDR2: SGHAT and FQNNGV.